The 10 T cell receptor beta chains presented below share a single source sample, sequenced in a study of blood T cell repertoires in COVID-19. Some clones are missing from TCRdb's copy, which holds only in-frame ones; the method was immunoSEQ multiplex PCR. The sample shows approximately 200,000 clones, 80% to 90% of them seen only once. The sample comprised PBMCs or T cells enriched from blood (not recorded which). The receptor set was obtained from a woman aged 18-35 years in a cohort exposed to, infected with or recovered from COVID-19 (not recorded which).

The V call is TRBV19, the J call TRBJ2-3, with TRBD2 as a possible D gene (5 bases). Germline V gene data show CDR1 as LNHDA and CDR2 as SQIVND (reference sequence). The CDR3 runs to 15 residues. The germline V and J ends were trimmed by 1 base and 4 bases, with 12 bases remaining between them. The CDR3 region has the DNA TGTGCCAGTAGTATAGGTGGCGGGCCAGCAGATACGCAGTATTTT. This codes for CASSIGGGPADTQYF.

The chain is built from TRBV27 and TRBJ1-2; D gene uncertain. The CDR3 covers 13 residues. In germline, CDR1 is MNHEY, CDR2 SMNVEV (reference sequence). Between the trimmed V and J ends, which lost 6 bases and 2 bases, there was a span of 10 bases. CDR3 in amino acids: CASSPAGNYGYTF. The DNA for the CDR3 is TGTGCCAGCAGCCCGGCCGGGAACTATGGCTACACCTTC.

The rearrangement uses TRBV3-1 (or the pseudogene TRBV3-2) and TRBJ1-4; 7 bases are shared with TRBD1. Germline-derived CDR1 and CDR2 are LGHDT and YNNKEL (reference sequence). J lost 7 bases, V lost 2 bases, and 7 bases had no gene match. The CDR3 runs to 15 residues. CDR3 loop: CASSQSTGVGEKLFF. CDR3 DNA: TGTGCCAGCAGCCAATCAACAGGGGTAGGTGAAAAACTGTTTTTT.

A single count supports this clone. CDR3 region: CASSHGTGVGNEQFF. The DNA for the CDR3 is TGCGCCAGCAGCCACGGGACAGGGGTGGGGAATGAGCAGTTCTTC. The rearrangement joins TRBV4-1 to TRBJ2-1; TRBD1 matches 10 bases. Germline V gene sequence: CDR1 MGHRA, CDR2 YSYEKL. The CDR3 is 15 amino acids. Trimming took 3 bases from V and 7 from J; bases not matched to a gene: 6.

The chain uses TRBV15 and TRBJ2-3; tentatively, D is TRBD2 (5 bases). CDR1 LNHNV and CDR2 YYDKDF come from the germline V gene (reference sequence). Between the trimmed V and J ends, which lost 0 bases and 2 bases, there was a span of 15 bases. The CDR3 sequence is 17 residues long. In nucleotides, the CDR3 is TGTGCCACCAGCAGAGAAAAGGGAGTTGCGATCACAGATACGCAGTATTTT. Amino acids: CATSREKGVAITDTQYF.

This clone was seen only a few times. In DNA, the CDR3 is TGTGCCAGTCGTCCTGGGGACAGGGATTTGGGGGAGCTGTTTTTT. Protein sequence: CASRPGDRDLGELFF. The chain combines TRBV19 with TRBJ2-2, with TRBD1 identical over 9 bases. V lost 8 bases and J lost 8; bases outside the gene matches: 12. Looked up from germline, CDR1 is LNHDA and CDR2 is SQIVND (reference sequence). This CDR3 comprises 15 residues.

The J gene is TRBJ1-5, the V gene TRBV5-1; 7 nucleotides agree with TRBD1. The junction had 4 bases not matched to a gene; V was cut back by 5 bases and J by 2 bases. The CDR3 sequence is 14 residues long. CDR1 is SGHRS and CDR2 is YFSETQ in the germline V gene. For the CDR3, the DNA is TGCGCCAGCAGTCCCGGGACAGGCAATCAGCCCCAGCATTTT. Protein: CASSPGTGNQPQHF.

The chain employs TRBV4-1 and TRBJ2-7; 8 bases are shared with TRBD1. Germline values: CDR1 MGHRA, CDR2 YSYEKL. The CDR3 totals 17 residues. The trim removed 0 bases at V and 2 bases at J, leaving 9 bases unmatched. Written as DNA, the CDR3 is TGCGCCAGCAGCCAAGATGCGGACAGGGCAATAACCTACGAGCAGTACTTC. Encoded protein: CASSQDADRAITYEQYF.

The V gene is TRBV28, the J gene TRBJ1-2, with TRBD1 matching 7 bases. Germline-derived CDR1 and CDR2 are MDHEN and SYDVKM. The CDR3 has 15 amino acids. The trim removed 1 base at V and 7 bases at J, leaving 9 bases unmatched. As DNA, the CDR3 is TGTGCCAGCAGTTTATTAATGGCAGGGGGTGCTGGCTACACCTTC. Its translation: CASSLLMAGGAGYTF.

This chain joins TRBV7-6 and TRBJ2-6; 7 nucleotides agree with TRBD1. With V trimmed by 5 bases and J by 4 bases, 14 bases remained unmatched. The germline V gene encodes CDR1 SGHVS and CDR2 FNYEAQ. This CDR3 comprises 18 residues. The chain's CDR3 is CASSPRRQGYSGANVLTF. The CDR3 nucleotides read TGTGCCAGCAGCCCCCGGAGACAGGGATACTCCGGGGCCAACGTCCTGACTTTC.